These 2 T cell receptor beta chains were sequenced from one sample in a study of cytomegalovirus exposure and HLA in healthy donors. The PCR employed 60 Vbeta primers together with 13 Jbeta primers. Sequencing used immunoSEQ multiplex PCR; TCRdb keeps in-frame clones, though not all of them. The sample holds 150,000 to 200,000 clones; approximately 86% are singletons and the top ten take more than 1%. Material for sequencing was PBMCs. The receptors here all came from a boy aged 2 to 10 in good health and CMV-seronegative.

This clone was seen only a few times. CDR3 sequence (DNA): TGTGCCAGCAGCTTGAGTCCGGGGGATTATCAGCCCCAGCATTTT. It translates to CASSLSPGDYQPQHF. V usage is TRBV5-5 and J usage is TRBJ1-5; the D gene is possibly TRBD1 (5 bases). V was clipped by 1 base and J by 5 bases, with 13 bases between them. This CDR3 is built from 15 residues. The germline CDR1 and CDR2 sequences are SGHKS and YYEKEE (reference sequence).

This clone was counted between two and nine times. The chain employs TRBV7-9 and TRBJ2-1; 8 nucleotides match TRBD2. Per the germline V gene, CDR1 is SEHNR and CDR2 is FQNEAQ (reference sequence). The CDR3 has 17 amino acids. The V and J ends lost 5 bases and 4 bases, in that order; junction bases with no gene match: 13. The CDR3 DNA reads TGTGCCAGCAGCCGGGGGGGTGGTAGTTCGTCTTACAATGAGCAGTTCTTC. It yields the protein CASSRGGGSSSYNEQFF.